This is a list of T cell receptor beta chains from one sample in a study of blood T cell repertoires in COVID-19. TCRdb's copy holds only in-frame clones and misses some; the assay was immunoSEQ multiplex PCR. The table lists 95,000 to 150,000 clones, over 65% of them singletons. The specimen was peripheral blood. The receptors derive from a woman aged 70-85 years with acute or convalescent COVID-19. Both conserved end residues are part of each CDR3. The D gene is left open where the match is weak. Only part of the rows carry a size: once, few, many, or a class if the clone is expanded.

v_gene: TRBV10-3
abundance: -
d_gene: TRBD1
j_gene: TRBJ2-3
CDR3nt: TGTGCCATCAGCCCCCAGGGGGTGACCACCACAGATACGCAGTATTTT
CDR3aa: CAISPQGVTTTDTQYF

v_gene: TRBV5-4
abundance: -
d_gene: -
j_gene: TRBJ2-5
CDR3nt: TGTGCCAGCTATCCCGTCGACCAAGAGACCCAGTACTTC
CDR3aa: CASYPVDQETQYF

v_gene: TRBV3-1/TRBV3-2
abundance: -
d_gene: TRBD1
j_gene: TRBJ1-6
CDR3nt: TGTGCCAGCAGCCGACAGGGGCGCAATTCACCCCTCCACTTT
CDR3aa: CASSRQGRNSPLHF

v_gene: TRBV5-1
abundance: -
d_gene: TRBD1
j_gene: TRBJ1-1
CDR3nt: TGCGCCAGCAGCTTGGGACAGGGTTTGAACACTGAAGCTTTCTTT
CDR3aa: CASSLGQGLNTEAFF

v_gene: TRBV5-4
abundance: once
d_gene: TRBD1
j_gene: TRBJ1-1
CDR3nt: TGTGCCAGCAGCGTACGACAGGGGACGCCCACTGAAGCTTTCTTT
CDR3aa: CASSVRQGTPTEAFF

v_gene: TRBV7-8
abundance: few
d_gene: TRBD2
j_gene: TRBJ2-1
CDR3nt: TGTGCCAGCAGCTTAGTTATTGGGGGGACTAGCTCCTACAATGAGCAGTTCTTC
CDR3aa: CASSLVIGGTSSYNEQFF

v_gene: TRBV4-1
abundance: -
d_gene: TRBD2
j_gene: TRBJ2-1
CDR3nt: TGCGCCAGCAGCCAAGATTTGCTAGCGGGGGGCTACAATGAGCAGTTCTTC
CDR3aa: CASSQDLLAGGYNEQFF

v_gene: TRBV7-3
abundance: -
d_gene: TRBD2
j_gene: TRBJ2-1
CDR3nt: TGTGCCAGCAGCTTTAAACTAGCGGGGAACAATGAGCAGTTCTTC
CDR3aa: CASSFKLAGNNEQFF

v_gene: TRBV27
abundance: -
d_gene: -
j_gene: TRBJ1-1
CDR3nt: TGTGCCAGCAGTTCACAGGGAATCGGGACTGAAGCTTTCTTT
CDR3aa: CASSSQGIGTEAFF

v_gene: TRBV18
abundance: -
d_gene: TRBD2
j_gene: TRBJ2-5
CDR3nt: TGTGCCAGCTCACCACCCCGTAGGGGACTACCGTACCAAGAGACCCAGTACTTC
CDR3aa: CASSPPRRGLPYQETQYF

v_gene: TRBV5-1
abundance: -
d_gene: TRBD1
j_gene: TRBJ2-7
CDR3nt: TGCGCCAGCAGCTTGGACAGGGGGCTTCCCTACGAGCAGTACTTC
CDR3aa: CASSLDRGLPYEQYF

v_gene: TRBV19
abundance: -
d_gene: -
j_gene: TRBJ1-5
CDR3nt: TGTGCCAGTAGTATACGGAGTTTGGGTCAGCCCCAGCATTTT
CDR3aa: CASSIRSLGQPQHF

v_gene: TRBV6-5
abundance: -
d_gene: -
j_gene: TRBJ1-5
CDR3nt: TGTGCCAGCACTCCAGTGGAGGCGCAAAATCAGCCCCAGCATTTT
CDR3aa: CASTPVEAQNQPQHF

v_gene: TRBV7-3
abundance: few
d_gene: TRBD1
j_gene: TRBJ1-2
CDR3nt: TGTGCCAGCAGCTTAGACAGGGGAAATTATGGCTACACCTTC
CDR3aa: CASSLDRGNYGYTF

v_gene: TRBV6-5
abundance: -
d_gene: -
j_gene: TRBJ2-1
CDR3nt: TGTGCCAGCAGTTACTCGGACAGAGACAATGAGCAGTTCTTC
CDR3aa: CASSYSDRDNEQFF

v_gene: TRBV29-1
abundance: -
d_gene: TRBD1
j_gene: TRBJ1-5
CDR3nt: TGCAGCGTGAGGACAGGGGGTGTGAATCAGCCCCAGCATTTT
CDR3aa: CSVRTGGVNQPQHF

v_gene: TRBV7-2
abundance: -
d_gene: -
j_gene: TRBJ1-1
CDR3nt: TGTGCCAGCAGCTCAGGGTTTGCCTTGAACACTGAAGCTTTCTTT
CDR3aa: CASSSGFALNTEAFF

v_gene: TRBV6-5
abundance: -
d_gene: -
j_gene: TRBJ1-2
CDR3nt: TGTGCCAGCAGTTTAGGGGTGGACTATGGCTACACCTTC
CDR3aa: CASSLGVDYGYTF

v_gene: TRBV5-1
abundance: -
d_gene: TRBD2
j_gene: TRBJ2-4
CDR3nt: TGCGCCAGCAGCTCGGGACTAGCGGGGGCCGTTAGGGCCAAAAACATTCAGTACTTC
CDR3aa: CASSSGLAGAVRAKNIQYF

v_gene: TRBV11-1
abundance: -
d_gene: -
j_gene: TRBJ1-1
CDR3nt: TGTGCCAGCAGCTTCGGGGGGCGTACTGAAGCTTTCTTT
CDR3aa: CASSFGGRTEAFF

v_gene: TRBV18
abundance: -
d_gene: -
j_gene: TRBJ1-5
CDR3nt: TGTGCCAGCTCACCGGAGGTTTTGGGCAATCAGCCCCAGCATTTT
CDR3aa: CASSPEVLGNQPQHF

v_gene: TRBV4-3
abundance: few
d_gene: -
j_gene: TRBJ1-1
CDR3nt: TGCGCCGGGAGTTCCGGGACATGGGAAGTACACACTGAAGCTTTCTTT
CDR3aa: CAGSSGTWEVHTEAFF

v_gene: TRBV10-3
abundance: -
d_gene: TRBD1
j_gene: TRBJ1-4
CDR3nt: TGTGCCATCAGACCGGGACAGGGGAGTGAAAAACTGTTTTTT
CDR3aa: CAIRPGQGSEKLFF

v_gene: TRBV3-1/TRBV3-2
abundance: -
d_gene: -
j_gene: TRBJ1-2
CDR3nt: TGTGCCAGCAGCCAAGGAAGCAGCGGTAATGGCTACACCTTC
CDR3aa: CASSQGSSGNGYTF

v_gene: TRBV6-5
abundance: -
d_gene: -
j_gene: TRBJ1-2
CDR3nt: TGTGCCAGCAGTTACGTTCCACACACTAACTATGGCTACACCTTC
CDR3aa: CASSYVPHTNYGYTF

v_gene: TRBV7-9
abundance: -
d_gene: TRBD1
j_gene: TRBJ1-1
CDR3nt: TGTGCCAGCAGCCCTCGGACAGGGGCTAACACTGAAGCTTTCTTT
CDR3aa: CASSPRTGANTEAFF

v_gene: TRBV15
abundance: -
d_gene: -
j_gene: TRBJ2-2
CDR3nt: TGTGCCACCAGCAGAGTGCGGGACGGGGAGCTGTTTTTT
CDR3aa: CATSRVRDGELFF

v_gene: TRBV2
abundance: -
d_gene: -
j_gene: TRBJ1-6
CDR3nt: TGTGCCAGCGAGAGAGGGAGCGATAATTCACCCCTCCACTTT
CDR3aa: CASERGSDNSPLHF

v_gene: TRBV10-2
abundance: -
d_gene: TRBD2
j_gene: TRBJ2-5
CDR3nt: TGCGCCTCTAACGGCGGGGGTACCTCGATGGAGACCCAGTACTTC
CDR3aa: CASNGGGTSMETQYF

v_gene: TRBV2
abundance: -
d_gene: -
j_gene: TRBJ2-2
CDR3nt: TGTGCCAGCATGTTGGGGGCTCGGGGGGAGCTGTTTTTT
CDR3aa: CASMLGARGELFF

v_gene: TRBV18
abundance: -
d_gene: TRBD1
j_gene: TRBJ1-6
CDR3nt: TGTGCCAGCTCACCACATGACAGGGCGGTGAATTCACCCCTCCACTTT
CDR3aa: CASSPHDRAVNSPLHF

v_gene: TRBV12-3/TRBV12-4
abundance: -
d_gene: -
j_gene: TRBJ1-1
CDR3nt: TGTGCCAGCAGCCATCTCCCTGGGGAGCGGGCTTTCTTT
CDR3aa: CASSHLPGERAFF

v_gene: TRBV7-3
abundance: -
d_gene: -
j_gene: TRBJ2-2
CDR3nt: TGTGCCAGCAGCTTAACCAACGGGGAGCTGTTTTTT
CDR3aa: CASSLTNGELFF

v_gene: TRBV5-6
abundance: -
d_gene: -
j_gene: TRBJ2-1
CDR3nt: TGTGCCAGCAGCTTGGGACAGTACTACAATGAGCAGTTCTTC
CDR3aa: CASSLGQYYNEQFF

v_gene: TRBV7-2
abundance: -
d_gene: -
j_gene: TRBJ1-3
CDR3nt: TGTGCCAGCAGCTTAGTGACAGGTTCGGGAAACACCATATATTTT
CDR3aa: CASSLVTGSGNTIYF

v_gene: TRBV10-1
abundance: -
d_gene: -
j_gene: TRBJ2-5
CDR3nt: TGCGCCAGCAGCAGGACAGCCAAAGAGACCCAGTACTTC
CDR3aa: CASSRTAKETQYF

v_gene: TRBV30
abundance: -
d_gene: -
j_gene: TRBJ2-5
CDR3nt: TGTGCCTGGAGTGCCCAGGGTTCAGAGACCCAGTACTTC
CDR3aa: CAWSAQGSETQYF

v_gene: TRBV7-9
abundance: few
d_gene: TRBD1
j_gene: TRBJ1-5
CDR3nt: TGTGCCAGCAGCTTAGGGGGGCCACAGGGACAGAATCAGCCCCAGCATTTT
CDR3aa: CASSLGGPQGQNQPQHF

v_gene: TRBV18
abundance: once
d_gene: -
j_gene: TRBJ2-2
CDR3nt: TGTGCCAGCTCACCCCGAGAGAACACCGGGGAGCTGTTTTTT
CDR3aa: CASSPRENTGELFF

v_gene: TRBV4-3
abundance: -
d_gene: TRBD1
j_gene: TRBJ2-2
CDR3nt: TGCGCCAGCAGCCTTGGGACAGGGGGGCGAACCGGGGAGCTGTTTTTT
CDR3aa: CASSLGTGGRTGELFF

v_gene: TRBV9
abundance: -
d_gene: TRBD2
j_gene: TRBJ2-5
CDR3nt: TGTGCCAGCAGCGTAGCGGGGGGGCTTGTAGAGACCCAGTACTTC
CDR3aa: CASSVAGGLVETQYF

v_gene: TRBV9
abundance: once
d_gene: -
j_gene: TRBJ1-5
CDR3nt: TGTGCCAGCAGCGTAGGTCCGGGAACCATTAATCAGCCCCAGCATTTT
CDR3aa: CASSVGPGTINQPQHF

v_gene: TRBV14
abundance: once
d_gene: -
j_gene: TRBJ1-4
CDR3nt: TGTGCCAGCAGCCAAGAGGGGGGGGCAGGGATGTTGTTTCCGACAACTAATGAAAAACTGTTTTTT
CDR3aa: CASSQEGGAGMLFPTTNEKLFF

v_gene: TRBV2
abundance: few
d_gene: -
j_gene: TRBJ2-3
CDR3nt: TGTGCCAGCAGTGTAAGCAGGGATACGCAGTATTTT
CDR3aa: CASSVSRDTQYF

v_gene: TRBV10-2
abundance: -
d_gene: -
j_gene: TRBJ2-5
CDR3nt: TGCGCCAGCAGTGAGCTGGAGACCCAGTACTTC
CDR3aa: CASSELETQYF

v_gene: TRBV11-2
abundance: once
d_gene: -
j_gene: TRBJ2-3
CDR3nt: TGTGCCAGCAGTCCGTCTTCTAGCGCCCGCCCAGATACGCAGTATTTT
CDR3aa: CASSPSSSARPDTQYF

v_gene: TRBV6-1
abundance: -
d_gene: -
j_gene: TRBJ1-5
CDR3nt: TGTGCCAGCAGTGAGAGGCCAGCTCCTTATAGCAATCAGCCCCAGCATTTT
CDR3aa: CASSERPAPYSNQPQHF

v_gene: TRBV19
abundance: -
d_gene: -
j_gene: TRBJ1-2
CDR3nt: TGTGCCAGTACCTCCCGGTATGGCTACACCTTC
CDR3aa: CASTSRYGYTF

v_gene: TRBV5-4
abundance: few
d_gene: TRBD2
j_gene: TRBJ2-2
CDR3nt: TGTGCCAGCAGCTTGCGCAGCGGGGGGGCCCTCGGGGAGCTGTTTTTT
CDR3aa: CASSLRSGGALGELFF

v_gene: TRBV9
abundance: -
d_gene: -
j_gene: TRBJ1-5
CDR3nt: TGTGCCAGCAGCGTATCCGACAGGTTTGGGAGCAATCAGCCCCAGCATTTT
CDR3aa: CASSVSDRFGSNQPQHF

v_gene: TRBV6-2/TRBV6-3
abundance: -
d_gene: -
j_gene: TRBJ1-1
CDR3nt: TGTGCCAGCAGTTACTCCGTGAACACTGAAGCTTTCTTT
CDR3aa: CASSYSVNTEAFF

v_gene: TRBV6-2/TRBV6-3
abundance: -
d_gene: -
j_gene: TRBJ1-1
CDR3nt: TGTGCCAGCAGCACCTGGGGGCGTACTGAAGCTTTCTTT
CDR3aa: CASSTWGRTEAFF

v_gene: TRBV6-5
abundance: -
d_gene: -
j_gene: TRBJ1-4
CDR3nt: TGTGCCAGCCGTTGGGGCCCTTCAACTAATGAAAAACTGTTTTTT
CDR3aa: CASRWGPSTNEKLFF

v_gene: TRBV3-1/TRBV3-2
abundance: -
d_gene: -
j_gene: TRBJ1-3
CDR3nt: TGTGCCAGCAGCCAAGAATCGCACTGGAGCTCTGGAAACACCATATATTTT
CDR3aa: CASSQESHWSSGNTIYF

v_gene: TRBV2
abundance: once
d_gene: TRBD1
j_gene: TRBJ2-5
CDR3nt: TGTGCCAGCAGTCTGGACAGGGCCCAAGAGACCCAGTACTTC
CDR3aa: CASSLDRAQETQYF

v_gene: TRBV19
abundance: -
d_gene: -
j_gene: TRBJ1-1
CDR3nt: TGTGCCAGTAGTACCCCGACAGACGGGGGGACTGAAGCTTTCTTT
CDR3aa: CASSTPTDGGTEAFF

v_gene: TRBV11-3
abundance: -
d_gene: TRBD2
j_gene: TRBJ2-2
CDR3nt: TGTGCCAGCAGTTATAGCGGGGCCGGGGGGGAGCTGTTTTTT
CDR3aa: CASSYSGAGGELFF

v_gene: TRBV5-1
abundance: -
d_gene: TRBD1
j_gene: TRBJ1-1
CDR3nt: TGCGCCAGCAGCCCTTCAGGGGGCCTCGGCACTGAAGCTTTCTTT
CDR3aa: CASSPSGGLGTEAFF

v_gene: TRBV7-8
abundance: -
d_gene: -
j_gene: TRBJ1-2
CDR3nt: TGTGCCAGCAGCCTCCGGGGGGGGCAGGGGAACGTCTACACCTTC
CDR3aa: CASSLRGGQGNVYTF

v_gene: TRBV18
abundance: -
d_gene: -
j_gene: TRBJ1-3
CDR3nt: TGTGCCAGCTCACCGAGTTCAGGACTCGCTGGAAACACCATATATTTT
CDR3aa: CASSPSSGLAGNTIYF